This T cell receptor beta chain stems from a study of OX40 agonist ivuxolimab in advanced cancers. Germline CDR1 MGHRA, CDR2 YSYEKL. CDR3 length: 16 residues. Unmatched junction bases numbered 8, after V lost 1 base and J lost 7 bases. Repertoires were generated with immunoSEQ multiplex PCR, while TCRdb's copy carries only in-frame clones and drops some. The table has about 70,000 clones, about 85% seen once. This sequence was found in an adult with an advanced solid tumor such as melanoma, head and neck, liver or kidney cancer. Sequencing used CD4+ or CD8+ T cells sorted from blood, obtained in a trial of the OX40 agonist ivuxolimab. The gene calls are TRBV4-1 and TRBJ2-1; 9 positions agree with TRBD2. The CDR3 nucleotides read TGCGCCAGCAGCCAAGTTGGGCGGGGGGGCCCTAATGAGCAGTTCTTC. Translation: CASSQVGRGGPNEQFF.